This TCR beta chain was captured in a study of cytotoxic CD8 clonotypes in ibrutinib-treated CLL (dated by TCRdb to the early 2020s). In the study overall: The cohort included some 14 treatment-naive and about a dozen relapsed/refractory patients; roughly 17 were IGHV unmutated. The response samples were drawn at a median of 12 months into treatment, with a range of about 6 to 40 months. Samples averaged approximately 260,000 productive templates and 80,000 to 100,000 productive rearrangements. Partial responses were observed in roughly 24 patients and complete responses in 2; after a median follow-up of 68 months, remission was maintained in approximately 15 patients and progression was observed in roughly twelve. Longitudinal samples were available for 26 of the 86 trial participants. All remission and progressive disease samples were collected while patients were still receiving ibrutinib. Cryopreserved peripheral blood mononuclear cells were obtained prior to treatment, at the time of response, and at either disease progression or sustained remission.

The sample's time point label, in plain terms: approximately eleven months on ibrutinib. For TCR beta library preparation, around 2.2 micrograms of genomic DNA was extracted from cryopreserved PBMCs. Longitudinal blood samples from CLL patients on ibrutinib monotherapy were analyzed using high-throughput TCR beta sequencing. The patients took part in an open-label, single-center phase 2 trial of ibrutinib monotherapy. Results and caveats for the whole study, not just this receptor: Public clonotypes were found to be uncommon and were observed to contract or remain stable during treatment; the increase in clonality was shown to reflect expansion of private clonotypes at ibrutinib response. An increase in clonality was observed at ibrutinib response, with clonality remaining stable during sustained remission and falling back toward baseline at progression. Lymph node repertoires were not examined, and the timing of sampling was not matched between patients in sustained remission and those whose disease progressed. At baseline, clonality was higher than in age-matched healthy donors and showed a strong correlation with circulating CD8+ T-cell counts.

There are 15 amino acids in the CDR3, from cysteine to phenylalanine inclusive. The DNA shown is the 45-base CDR3, in frame from base 1. According to the germline V gene, CDR1 reads SGHVS and CDR2 reads FQNEAQ. The V end gives up 3 bases and the J end 1 base, leaving 1 base in the junction not matched to a gene. The goal of deep resolution MiSeq sequencing was a depth between 1 in 1 million and 1 in 200,000 T cells, and coverage averaged 10x per clonotype. TCR beta libraries were generated with the immunoSEQ hsTCRB Kit. In the paper's pipeline: Data were analyzed with ImmunoSEQ Data Assistant and ImmunoSEQ Analyzer, with V, D and J genes assigned per IMGT definitions. Clonality, which ranges from 0 to 1, was calculated by subtracting the normalized Shannon entropy of productive rearrangement frequencies from one. Only overrepresented clonotypes making up at least 0.05% of each patient's repertoire were included in the public clonotype analysis. About a dozen repertoires from age-matched healthy donors, obtained from immuneACCESS, served as clonality controls. In TCRdb, the immuneACCESS table is reduced to in-frame sequences with V and J assigned. These tables do not hold every clone; where another copy was compared, an unresolved V gene accounts for under half, and the others remain unexplained. V and J calls plus clone size are reproduced from that table; the DNA served to infer D and trimming. For this sample there are 200,000 to 250,000 clones; approximately 70% appear just once. The biggest ten clones account for approximately 5.9% of the sample.

In regard to this clone: Its recognized antigen is unknown. No much larger clonotype is one base removed from it; base qualities were not supplied.

The material sequenced was PBMCs, taken after 12 months of ibrutinib treatment. The source is a human donor with chronic lymphocytic leukemia. The chain is encoded by TRBV7-8 joined to TRBJ2-3, and 10 bases in between align with TRBD2. In nucleotides, the sequence is TGTGCCAGCAGCTTCCTAGCGGGGGGCACAGATACGCAGTATTTT. Its translation is CASSFLAGGTDTQYF.